The clone carrying this T cell receptor beta chain was seen once. TCRdb's table, derived via immunoSEQ multiplex PCR, lists solely in-frame clones and lacks some. The sample yields more than 300,000 clones, around 81% seen once. The germline V gene encodes CDR1 SGHNT and CDR2 YYREEE (reference sequence). The CDR3 totals 14 residues. V lost 3 bases to trimming and J lost 1 base; unmatched junction nucleotides: 1. This sample stems from a study of Ad26.COV2.S vaccination and SARS-CoV-2 variants. The sample's treatment: about 20 received Ad26.COV2.S at low or high dose, single or two shots; roughly five received placebo; per-sample allocation not given. At day 63 after the first vaccine or placebo injection, samples were drawn.

The chain is built from TRBV5-4 and TRBJ2-3, with 8 nucleotides matching TRBD2. The source material was peripheral blood, sampled in a trial of Ad26.COV2.S vaccine versus placebo. This clonotype originated in a person aged 18-60 years who received the Ad26.COV2.S COVID-19 vaccine or a placebo. This chain's CDR3 is CASSWRGGTDTQYF. The DNA of the CDR3 is TGTGCCAGCAGCTGGCGGGGGGGCACAGATACGCAGTATTTT.